This paragraph covers one TCR beta chain sequence. The CDR3 contains 13 residues. Germline CDR1 and CDR2: MNHEY and SVGAGI. V was clipped by 4 bases and J by 8 bases, with 14 bases between them. This entry belongs to a study of blood T cell repertoires in COVID-19. Authors' data handling: Estimation of nucleated cell counts relied on the amplification of reference gene primers. The table came from immunoSEQ multiplex PCR; TCRdb's copy has only in-frame clones and leaves some out. For V, J and clone size, that table is used; D and trimming come from the DNA. The sample gives about 150,000 clones, 80% to 90% of which show up once; roughly 2.2% is in the top ten.

The TCR sequence derives from a woman in her 70s with acute or convalescent COVID-19. J is TRBJ1-1 and V is TRBV6-5; D is possibly TRBD1 (6 bases). The sample was peripheral blood. In nucleotides, the CDR3 is TGTGCCAGCAGTTCCAATCTGGACAGCGAAGCTTTCTTT. Amino acid sequence: CASSSNLDSEAFF.